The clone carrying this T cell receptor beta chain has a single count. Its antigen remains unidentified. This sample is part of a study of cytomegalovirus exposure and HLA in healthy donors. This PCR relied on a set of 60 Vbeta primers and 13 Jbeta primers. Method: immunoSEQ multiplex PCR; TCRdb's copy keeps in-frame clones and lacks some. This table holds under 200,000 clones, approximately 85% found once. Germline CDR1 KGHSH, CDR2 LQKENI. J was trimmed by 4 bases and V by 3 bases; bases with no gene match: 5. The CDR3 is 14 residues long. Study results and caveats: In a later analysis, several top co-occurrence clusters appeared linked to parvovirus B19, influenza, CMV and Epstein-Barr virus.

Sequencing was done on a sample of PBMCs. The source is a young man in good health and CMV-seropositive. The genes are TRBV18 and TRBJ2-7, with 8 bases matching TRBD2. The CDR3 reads CASSPQLAVYEQYF. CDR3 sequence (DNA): TGTGCCAGCTCACCGCAACTAGCGGTTTACGAGCAGTACTTC. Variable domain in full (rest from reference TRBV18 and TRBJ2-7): NAGVMQNPRHLVRRRGQEARLRCSPMKGHSHVYWYRQLPEEGLKFMVYLQKENIIDESGMPKERFSAEFPKEGPSILRIQQVVRGDSAAYFCASSPQLAVYEQYFGPGTRLTVT.